This T cell receptor (beta chain) was profiled in a study of human T cells and chemical hapten exposure. Study-level findings and limits: Alopecia in the donors means their immune response may deviate from healthy people's.

Individual cDNA molecules received unique molecular identifiers in the library. TCRdb reprocessed the RACE reads via MiXCR and lists one record per CDR3 protein. This table holds 50,000 or so distinct CDR3 sequences, approximately 9.9% found once. Time point in this sample: patch test 3, about 24 weeks after DPC sensitization. Treatment denoted: therapeutic diphenylcyclopropenone sensitization with weekly scalp DPC. For this clonotype: What it binds is unknown.

The CDR3 runs to 15 residues. CDR1 and CDR2 from the germline V gene are LGHNA and YSLEER. J gave up 4 bases and V 1 base, and 3 bases lay outside the gene matches. The chain couples TRBV4-3 to TRBJ2-2; 7 bases are a match to TRBD2. The starting material was whole blood, obtained in connection with sensitization to the hapten diphenylcyclopropenone (DPC). The origin of this receptor is a woman aged 40 to 50 with alopecia areata. Some clones in this sample may be carry-over from other donors' samples. The CDR3 sequence: CASSQAWGGTGELFF. The CDR3 DNA reads as TGCGCCAGCAGCCAAGCCTGGGGGGGCACCGGGGAGCTGTTTTTT.